The 10 T cell receptor beta chains given below trace back to one sample, sequenced in a study of beta chain features in type 1 diabetes. No antigen is known for these receptors. Overall study results and limits: Moderately but significantly shorter TCRB CDR3s were found in Type 1 diabetes patients in all four CD4+ subsets.

Reverse transcribing all isolated RNA meant expressed TCRB transcripts were sequenced. Data came from immunoSEQ multiplex PCR; TCRdb stores just in-frame clones and leaves some out. The table records roughly 140,000 clones, under 13% of them present only once. The sample consisted of central memory CD4+ T cells from blood. These receptor sequences come from a man younger than 40 with type 1 diabetes.

There are a few counts of this clone. The CDR3 protein is CASSLDSPNEKLFF. The CDR3 DNA is TGTGCCAGCAGCTTGGACAGCCCGAATGAAAAACTGTTTTTT. The J gene is TRBJ1-4, the V gene TRBV5-4; D remains unclear. The CDR3 runs 14 residues. The germline V gene has CDR1 SGHNT and CDR2 YYREEE (reference sequence). V lost 0 bases, J lost 5 bases, and 8 bases lay in between.

The chain is built from TRBV29-1 and TRBJ2-2, with TRBD2 matching 10 bases. With 5 bases clipped from V and 6 bases from J, the junction kept 9 bases outside the gene matches. Germline loops: CDR1 SQVTM, CDR2 ANQGSEA. The CDR3 runs to 15 residues. DNA of the CDR3: TGCAGCGTTAAGGAACCGGGACTAGCGTCCGGGGAGCTGTTTTTT. Amino acid sequence: CSVKEPGLASGELFF.

This clone has a handful of counts. The sample has other DNA sequences that encode this CDR3 too. The chain joins TRBV7-9 to TRBJ1-1, with 10 bases fitting TRBD1. Unmatched junction bases numbered 0, after V lost 3 bases and J lost 5 bases. The germline V gene has CDR1 SEHNR and CDR2 FQNEAQ (reference sequence). The CDR3 has 13 amino acids. The CDR3 DNA sequence: TGTGCCAGCAGCTTGGACAGGGGGACTGAAGCTTTCTTT. Translated, it gives CASSLDRGTEAFF.

The J gene is TRBJ2-4, the V gene TRBV9, with 7 bases aligning to TRBD1. There are 17 residues in the CDR3. The germline CDR1 and CDR2 sequences are SGDLS and YYNGEE. J gave up 2 bases and V 0 bases, and 8 bases lay outside the gene matches. This chain's CDR3 is CASSVGWAGGSKNIQYF. CDR3 in DNA: TGTGCCAGCAGCGTAGGCTGGGCAGGGGGTTCCAAAAACATTCAGTACTTC.

This clone appeared a few times. The chain joins TRBV4-1 to TRBJ2-3; 10 nucleotides line up with TRBD1. Germline trimming cut 3 bases from V and 7 bases from J; bases unmatched to any gene: 7. The CDR3 has 15 residues. The germline gives CDR1 MGHRA, CDR2 YSYEKL. CDR3 loop: CASSQGDRGSNTQYF. DNA for the CDR3: TGCGCCAGCAGCCAGGGGGACAGGGGATCAAATACGCAGTATTTT.

The rearrangement uses TRBV5-4 and TRBJ2-5; 8 nucleotides agree with TRBD1. This CDR3 comprises 16 residues. Germline V lookup: CDR1 SGHNT, CDR2 YYREEE (reference sequence). V lost 3 bases and J lost 1; bases outside the gene matches: 8. Here the CDR3 DNA reads TGTGCCAGCAGCTCCGGACAGGGTCGCGTCCAAGAGACCCAGTACTTC. Its translation is CASSSGQGRVQETQYF. Using reference TRBV5-4 and TRBJ2-5 for the parts outside the CDR3, the full variable domain is ETGVTQSPTHLIKTRGQQVTLRCSSQSGHNTVSWYQQALGQGPQFIFQYYREEENGRGNFPPRFSGLQFPNYSSELNVNALELDDSALYLCASSSGQGRVQETQYFGPGTRLLVL.

The V gene is TRBV7-8, the J gene TRBJ2-3, with 8 bases aligning to TRBD1. V was pared by 3 bases and J by 3 bases, with 5 bases of the junction left unmatched. The CDR3 is 15 residues long. Germline CDR1 and CDR2: SGHVS and FQNEAQ. This CDR3 reads CASSLLDRGTDTQYF. The CDR3 DNA follows: TGTGCCAGCAGCTTGCTAGACAGGGGAACAGATACGCAGTATTTT.

The table lists this clone with a few counts. V is TRBV18 and J is TRBJ2-5, with 10 bases matching TRBD1. CDR3 length: 14 residues. CDR1 and CDR2 (germline): KGHSH, LQKENI. Germline trimming cut 6 bases from V and 6 bases from J; bases unmatched to any gene: 7. The DNA of the CDR3 is TGTGCCAGCTCTGGACAGGGGGGCAGAAAGACCCAGTACTTC. Amino acid sequence: CASSGQGGRKTQYF.

This clone was picked up a small number of times. The V call is TRBV30, the J call TRBJ1-5; D is uncertain. This CDR3 is 11 amino acids long. The germline V and J ends were trimmed by 5 bases and 7 bases, with 9 bases remaining between them. Germline V CDR1 and CDR2: GTSNPN, SVGIG (reference sequence). The CDR3 nucleotides are TGTGCCTGGGGACTCGACCAGCCCCAGCATTTT. This codes for CAWGLDQPQHF.

The chain is built from TRBV15 and TRBJ1-3; no firm D call. Trimming stripped 0 bases from V and 0 bases from J, with 6 bases between. Germline values: CDR1 LNHNV, CDR2 YYDKDF (reference sequence). The CDR3 consists of 15 residues. CDR3 region: CATSRDGVSGNTIYF. The CDR3 nucleotides are TGTGCCACCAGCAGAGACGGGGTCTCTGGAAACACCATATATTTT. Full variable domain (outside the CDR3, taken from reference TRBV15 and TRBJ1-3): DAMVIQNPRYQVTQFGKPVTLSCSQTLNHNVMYWYQQKSSQAPKLLFHYYDKDFNNEADTPDNFQSRRPNTSFCFLDIRSPGLGDTAMYLCATSRDGVSGNTIYFGEGSWLTVV.